Listed below are T cell receptor beta chains from one sample, sequenced in a study of shared clonotypes between healthy human individuals. The table came from immunoSEQ multiplex PCR; TCRdb's copy has only in-frame clones and leaves some out. The sample shows a few million clones, more than 80% of them seen only once. The source material was naive CD4+ T cells sorted from blood. The origin of the receptors is a man aged 18-30 years in good health. The CDR3 runs from the conserved cysteine through the conserved F or W. The D gene is left open where the match is weak. Size tells how often a clone was seen (once, few, many) or the class of an expanded clone, and some rows leave it out.

j_gene,abundance,v_gene,d_gene,CDR3nt,CDR3aa
TRBJ1-6,.,TRBV18,TRBD1,TGTGCCAGCTCACTCGACCAGGGGGCCGGGAACAGGCCCCTCCACTTT,CASSLDQGAGNRPLHF
TRBJ1-2,.,TRBV10-3,TRBD1,TGTGCCACCTTGGACAGGGCAGATAACTATGGCTACACCTTC,CATLDRADNYGYTF
TRBJ2-1,.,TRBV18,TRBD2,TGTGCCAGCTCACCACCTTTTCGACTAGCGGGGGGAACCTACAATGAGCAGTTCTTC,CASSPPFRLAGGTYNEQFF
TRBJ1-4,.,TRBV30,.,TGTGCCTGGAGTGGAGGCCTCCGGGAAAAACTGTTTTTT,CAWSGGLREKLFF
TRBJ2-7,.,TRBV5-8,.,TGTGCCAGCAGCTTGGACAGGGCGGTGTACGAGCAGTACTTC,CASSLDRAVYEQYF
TRBJ2-7,.,TRBV30,TRBD2,TGTGCCTGGAGTCGGAGATGGCTAGCGGGGATGTACGAGCAGTACTTC,CAWSRRWLAGMYEQYF
TRBJ2-7,.,TRBV5-1,.,TGCGCCAGCAGCTTGGAGGTGGGAAGTACCTACGAGCAGTACTTC,CASSLEVGSTYEQYF
TRBJ1-1,few,TRBV30,.,TGTGCCTGGAGTGTACTGTCGAATCGGGCTTTCTTT,CAWSVLSNRAFF
TRBJ2-7,.,TRBV7-2,TRBD1,TGTGCCAGCAGGGGACAGGCAGGGACCTGGGGAGAGCAGTACTTC,CASRGQAGTWGEQYF
TRBJ2-3,.,TRBV20-1,.,TGCAGTGTCCTGAAACCAGGGACGCAGTATTTT,CSVLKPGTQYF
TRBJ2-7,.,TRBV5-4,.,TGTGCCAGCAGCTTGGCCGAGCGGACCCGGTACGAGCAGTACTTC,CASSLAERTRYEQYF
TRBJ2-1,.,TRBV7-6,TRBD2,TGTGCCAGCAGCTCCGGGGGGTCCTACAATGAGCAGTTCTTC,CASSSGGSYNEQFF
TRBJ1-1,.,TRBV10-3,.,TGTGCCATCAGTGAGTCTGAGCGTCGGACTGAAGCTTTCTTT,CAISESERRTEAFF
TRBJ2-2,.,TRBV6-4,TRBD1,TGTGCCAGCAGAACAGGGGGAACCACCGGGGAGCTGTTTTTT,CASRTGGTTGELFF
TRBJ2-1,.,TRBV4-3,TRBD2,TGCGCCAGCAGCCGAATAGCGGGAGGGGACAATGAGCAGTTCTTC,CASSRIAGGDNEQFF
TRBJ1-1,.,TRBV5-5,.,TGTGCCAGCAGTGCTCAGGGACTCATGAACACTGAAGCTTTCTTT,CASSAQGLMNTEAFF
TRBJ1-4,.,TRBV28,.,TGTGCCAGCAGTCTCACAGGGAAAAAACTGTTTTTT,CASSLTGKKLFF
TRBJ2-7,.,TRBV30,.,TGTGCCTGGAGTGTACAGGGTAACGAGCAGTACTTC,CAWSVQGNEQYF
TRBJ2-3,.,TRBV28,TRBD2,TGTGCCAGCAGTTTATGGGGACTAGCGGGGGGAGTAGATACGCAGTATTTT,CASSLWGLAGGVDTQYF
TRBJ1-1,.,TRBV5-6,TRBD1,TGTGCCAGCAGCTGGACAGGGGCGGGTTCTGAAGCTTTCTTT,CASSWTGAGSEAFF
TRBJ1-3,.,TRBV6-5,.,TGTGCCAGCAGTTACTCGACCTTGGGTGGTAGTACCATATATTTT,CASSYSTLGGSTIYF
TRBJ2-1,.,TRBV27,TRBD1,TGTGCCAGCAGTCCAGGGACAGGGGGTAATGAGCAGTTCTTC,CASSPGTGGNEQFF
TRBJ2-3,.,TRBV5-4,TRBD2,TGTGCCAGCAGCCCGGGACTAGCGCAAGAGGCAGATACGCAGTATTTT,CASSPGLAQEADTQYF
TRBJ1-5,.,TRBV5-1,.,TGCGCCAGCAGCTATGACGGAGGAGGAAATCAGCCCCAGCATTTT,CASSYDGGGNQPQHF
TRBJ1-5,.,TRBV28,.,TGTGCCAGCAGTTTACCCGACAGGTCCCAACAGCCCCAGCATTTT,CASSLPDRSQQPQHF
TRBJ1-6,.,TRBV5-6,.,TGTGCCAGCAGCTTGGGAGGCGGCTATAATTCACCCCTCCACTTT,CASSLGGGYNSPLHF
TRBJ1-4,.,TRBV20-1,.,TGCAGTGCTAGGGACCTAGAAAAACTGTTTTTT,CSARDLEKLFF
TRBJ2-1,.,TRBV18,TRBD1,TGTGCCAGCTCATTCGCCCGAGGACAGGGGGTGTACAATGAGCAGTTCTTC,CASSFARGQGVYNEQFF
TRBJ2-3,.,TRBV5-1,.,TGCGCCAGCAGCCCCGCCGGGAGCCACACAGATACGCAGTATTTT,CASSPAGSHTDTQYF
TRBJ2-7,once,TRBV5-1,TRBD2,TGCGCCAGCAGCTTGGACCCGGGGGGGCAAAACGAGCAGTACTTC,CASSLDPGGQNEQYF
TRBJ2-5,.,TRBV5-1,TRBD2,TGCGCCAGCAGCTTGGCCGTGGGAGGGGTCCAAGAGACCCAGTACTTC,CASSLAVGGVQETQYF
TRBJ2-2,.,TRBV11-3,TRBD1,TGTGCCAGCAGCCCTGGGACAGGACGGGCCGGGGAGCTGTTTTTT,CASSPGTGRAGELFF
TRBJ2-2,.,TRBV9,.,TGTGCCAGCAGCGTATGGACCGGGGAGCTGTTTTTT,CASSVWTGELFF
TRBJ1-1,.,TRBV7-9,.,TGTGCCAGCAGCCCCAACACAGGGAGGACTGAAGCTTTCTTT,CASSPNTGRTEAFF
TRBJ2-2,.,TRBV4-1,TRBD2,TGCGCCAGCAGCCAAGTTAGCGGGAGGGCCGTCGGGGAGCTGTTTTTT,CASSQVSGRAVGELFF
TRBJ2-3,.,TRBV5-1,TRBD2,TGCGCCAGCAGCCCCACTAGCGGGAGGACCACAGATACGCAGTATTTT,CASSPTSGRTTDTQYF
TRBJ1-3,.,TRBV11-2,.,TGTGCCAGCAGCTTGACAGACTCTGGAAACACCATATATTTT,CASSLTDSGNTIYF
TRBJ2-1,.,TRBV5-6,TRBD2,TGTGCCAGCAGCACCCTGACTAGCGGGGGTTTGAATGAGCAGTTCTTC,CASSTLTSGGLNEQFF
TRBJ1-4,.,TRBV6-1,.,TGTGCCAGCAGTGAACAAGGGGTCCGTCAAAAACTGTTTTTT,CASSEQGVRQKLFF
TRBJ2-7,.,TRBV6-6,.,TGTGCCAGCAGTTACTCGTCAGCCGCAGCTTACGAGCAGTACTTC,CASSYSSAAAYEQYF
TRBJ1-1,.,TRBV6-6,TRBD1,TGTGCCAGCAGTAAGGGGACAGGGGGCGCGAACACTGAAGCTTTCTTT,CASSKGTGGANTEAFF
TRBJ2-3,once,TRBV27,TRBD1,TGTGCCAGCAGACTATATCCCGGGACAGGGTTGAGCACAGATACGCAGTATTTT,CASRLYPGTGLSTDTQYF
TRBJ1-2,.,TRBV19,.,TGTGCCAGTAGTATCGGGGGTAATGGCTATGGCTACACCTTC,CASSIGGNGYGYTF
TRBJ2-3,.,TRBV2,.,TGTGCCAGTTCTCAGGGACTCGCAGATACGCAGTATTTT,CASSQGLADTQYF
TRBJ1-2,.,TRBV7-9,.,TGTGCCAGCAGCTTAACAGCAATTTATGGCTACACCTTC,CASSLTAIYGYTF
TRBJ2-7,once,TRBV7-2,.,TGTGCCAGCACCCTCGACGCGGCTTTCTACGAGCAGTACTTC,CASTLDAAFYEQYF
TRBJ1-1,.,TRBV6-5,.,TGTGCCAGCAGTTACGTGCGGGGGGGGAACACTGAAGCTTTCTTT,CASSYVRGGNTEAFF
TRBJ2-2,.,TRBV6-6,.,TGTGCCAGCAGGGATACCCTAGCTTTCACCGGGGAGCTGTTTTTT,CASRDTLAFTGELFF
TRBJ1-6,.,TRBV5-1,TRBD1,TGCGCCAGCAGCGAAGGACAGGGGGCGCCCAATTCACCCCTCCACTTT,CASSEGQGAPNSPLHF
TRBJ1-3,.,TRBV29-1,.,TGCAGCGTTGTACAGGGTGCTGGAAACACCATATATTTT,CSVVQGAGNTIYF
TRBJ1-3,few,TRBV30,.,TGTGCCTGGAGTGTAAGGCGGAACTCTGGAAACACCATATATTTT,CAWSVRRNSGNTIYF